A selection of T cell receptor beta chains follows, all from one sample in a study of T-cell reconstitution after alpha-beta-depleted transplantation in children. A single record per CDR3 protein comes from TCRdb applying MiXCR to the PCR reads. The sample holds just over 200,000 distinct CDR3 sequences; around 9.2% are singletons and the top ten take about a third. The source material was PBMCs, mostly from graft donor cells, sampled 360 days after TCRalphabeta/CD19-depleted stem cell transplant. These receptors were taken from a male patient aged 2-15 years who had a stem cell transplant for acute myeloid leukemia, so the T cells may come from the graft donor. CDR3s include the opening cysteine and the closing phenylalanine or tryptophan. Each record gives: clone size, D gene, V gene, CDR3 length, J gene, CDR3 DNA, CDR3 protein. D genes are given only for firm matches. Clone size appears in some rows only: once, few, many, or a class for an expanded clone.

>many|NA|TRBV7-9|14|TRBJ1-5
TGTGCCAGCAGCTTAGAGGCGGACAATCAGCCCCAGCATTTT
CASSLEADNQPQHF
>NA|NA|TRBV12-3/TRBV12-4|15|TRBJ2-7
TGTGCCAGCAGTTTCGTCCGGACAAGGAGATACGAGCAGTACTTC
CASSFVRTRRYEQYF
>many|NA|TRBV19|13|TRBJ2-1
TGTGCCAGTCGTATGAGCTCCTACAATGAGCAGTTCTTC
CASRMSSYNEQFF
>NA|TRBD2|TRBV20-1|15|TRBJ2-3
TGCAGTGCTAGAGATAGCGGGGGGAGCACAGATACGCAGTATTTT
CSARDSGGSTDTQYF
>many|NA|TRBV7-8|10|TRBJ2-5
TGTGCCAGCAGCTTCAAGACCCAGTACTTC
CASSFKTQYF
>few|TRBD1|TRBV4-3|19|TRBJ2-2
TGCGCCAGCAGCCAAGGCACCCACCCGACAGGGTTGGGTCCCGGGGAGCTGTTTTTT
CASSQGTHPTGLGPGELFF
>many|TRBD2|TRBV11-2|18|TRBJ2-7
TGTGCCAGCAGCTTAGTATCGCTAGCGGGAGTTGGGGTCTACGAGCAGTACTTC
CASSLVSLAGVGVYEQYF
>NA|NA|TRBV5-1|14|TRBJ2-1
TGCGCCAGCAGCTTGGCGACTAGGGGCAATGAGCAGTTCTTC
CASSLATRGNEQFF
>NA|NA|TRBV5-1|14|TRBJ2-3
TGCGCCAGCAGCTTGGGGCCGGAAGGAGATACGCAGTATTTT
CASSLGPEGDTQYF
>few|TRBD2|TRBV5-6|12|TRBJ2-1
TGTGCCAGCAGCTTTACTAGCGGTGAGCAGTTCTTC
CASSFTSGEQFF
>many|TRBD1|TRBV12-3/TRBV12-4|14|TRBJ2-1
TGTGCCAGCACCCCGGGACAGGCAAACAATGAGCAGTTCTTC
CASTPGQANNEQFF
>few|TRBD1|TRBV29-1|16|TRBJ2-1
TGCAGCGCAACAAAGAGTCCCGGGACAGGGAACAATGAGCAGTTCTTC
CSATKSPGTGNNEQFF
>many|NA|TRBV29-1|12|TRBJ1-2
TGCAGCGTTGAATCGGCAGCAAATGGCTACACCTTC
CSVESAANGYTF
>NA|TRBD2|TRBV12-3/TRBV12-4|18|TRBJ2-5
TGTGCCAGCAGTTTCCGACTAGCGGGGGCGCCCCACCAAGAGACCCAGTACTTC
CASSFRLAGAPHQETQYF
>many|NA|TRBV29-1|14|TRBJ2-6
TGCAGCGCTTGGACAGCCTCTGGGGCCAACGTCCTGACTTTC
CSAWTASGANVLTF
>many|NA|TRBV12-3/TRBV12-4|14|TRBJ2-3
TGTGCCAGCAGTTCCGTCCCGGTACCGGATACGCAGTATTTT
CASSSVPVPDTQYF
>NA|TRBD2|TRBV5-6|15|TRBJ2-5
TGTGCCAGCAGCTTGATGGGACTAGCACGGGAGACCCAGTACTTC
CASSLMGLARETQYF
>NA|NA|TRBV7-6|13|TRBJ2-3
TGTGCCAGCAGCTTGGGCTACGCAGATACGCAGTATTTT
CASSLGYADTQYF
>few|TRBD2|TRBV9|18|TRBJ2-7
TGTGCCAGCAGTCCCTCTGCTGGACTAGCGGGGCAAAACTACGAGCAGTACTTC
CASSPSAGLAGQNYEQYF
>NA|NA|TRBV5-1|15|TRBJ2-5
TGCGCCAGCAGCTTGGAAACCGGGGTCGAAGAGACCCAGTACTTC
CASSLETGVEETQYF
>many|NA|TRBV20-1|15|TRBJ1-6
TGCAGTGCTAGTCCCTCCCCCATGTTGAATTCACCCCTCCACTTT
CSASPSPMLNSPLHF
>many|NA|TRBV4-1|15|TRBJ2-5
TGCGCCAGCAGCCAAGAGGGACGAGGGGCAGAGACCCAGTACTTC
CASSQEGRGAETQYF
>many|NA|TRBV29-1|16|TRBJ2-1
TGCAGCGTTGTCAGAGTGGGGGAAGGGGTTTACAATGAGCAGTTCTTC
CSVVRVGEGVYNEQFF
>many|NA|TRBV5-1|15|TRBJ2-2
TGCGCCAGCAGCTCCGACAGCCTGACAACCGGGGAGCTGTTTTTT
CASSSDSLTTGELFF
>once|TRBD1|TRBV3-1|15|TRBJ2-3
TGTGCCAGCAGCCGAACGGGACAGTCTACAGATACGCAGTATTTT
CASSRTGQSTDTQYF
>NA|TRBD2|TRBV12-3/TRBV12-4|14|TRBJ2-5
TGTGCCAGCAGGCGGACTAGCGGGGGGGAGACCCAGTACTTC
CASRRTSGGETQYF
>many|TRBD1|TRBV12-3/TRBV12-4|14|TRBJ1-6
TGTGCCAGCAGTTTTGGACAGGGGAATTCACCCCTCCACTTT
CASSFGQGNSPLHF
>few|NA|TRBV18|15|TRBJ2-3
TGTGCCAGCTCACCACCCTGGTGGAGCACAGATACGCAGTATTTT
CASSPPWWSTDTQYF
>many|NA|TRBV12-3/TRBV12-4|15|TRBJ2-3
TGTGCCAGCAGTTTAGCAAGGACCTCGCTAGATACGCAGTATTTT
CASSLARTSLDTQYF
>NA|NA|TRBV7-4|17|TRBJ2-5
TGTGCCAGCCGCTGTCTTCTAGGCCCAACCTACCAAGAGACCCAGTACTTC
CASRCLLGPTYQETQYF
>NA|NA|TRBV5-1|15|TRBJ2-3
TGCGCCAGCAGGGTCCTGCCGGTGCACACAGATACGCAGTATTTT
CASRVLPVHTDTQYF
>few|NA|TRBV7-3|13|TRBJ2-4
TGTGCCAGCAGCTTAGACTGGGGGAACATTCAGTACTTC
CASSLDWGNIQYF
>NA|TRBD1|TRBV20-1|19|TRBJ2-7
TGCAGTGCTAGCTATGACCCAGGACAGGGGGCCACCCGGGGCTACGAGCAGTACTTC
CSASYDPGQGATRGYEQYF
>NA|NA|TRBV20-1|17|TRBJ2-1
TGCAGTGCTAGAGTCCGGGTGGTCCGGCAAAAACTCAATGAGCAGTTCTTC
CSARVRVVRQKLNEQFF
>NA|NA|TRBV5-1|14|TRBJ2-5
TGCGCCAGCAGCTTCGACTACCGCCAAGAGACCCAGTACTTC
CASSFDYRQETQYF
>NA|NA|TRBV27|12|TRBJ2-7
TGTGCCAGCAGTCTACCAGGGAACGAGCAGTACTTC
CASSLPGNEQYF
>NA|TRBD2|TRBV2|15|TRBJ2-1
TGTGCCAGCAGTGACCGCGGGAGCTCCTACAATGAGCAGTTCTTC
CASSDRGSSYNEQFF
>few|NA|TRBV11-1|15|TRBJ2-5
TGTGCCAGCAGCTTAGCTTTAACAGTCCAAGAGACCCAGTACTTC
CASSLALTVQETQYF
>few|NA|TRBV7-3|12|TRBJ2-1
TGTGCCAGCAGCATACAGGGTGGTGAGCAGTTCTTC
CASSIQGGEQFF
>NA|TRBD2|TRBV13|15|TRBJ2-3
TGTGCCAGCAGCGCCCAGCGGGGGGGGGCAGATACGCAGTATTTT
CASSAQRGGADTQYF
>many|TRBD2|TRBV25-1|14|TRBJ2-5
TGTGCCGTCAGAGAGGGGAGGGATCAAGAGACCCAGTACTTC
CAVREGRDQETQYF
>NA|NA|TRBV30|16|TRBJ2-1
TGTGCCTGGAGGGCCCTTCAAGCGGGTTCCTACAATGAGCAGTTCTTC
CAWRALQAGSYNEQFF
>few|TRBD2|TRBV5-1|15|TRBJ2-1
TGCGCCAGCAGCTTGACTAGCGGGTCTAACAATGAGCAGTTCTTC
CASSLTSGSNNEQFF
>few|TRBD2|TRBV28|18|TRBJ2-5
TGTGCCAGCAGTTCCACCGCGGCCCGGGGGGGGGACCAAGAGACCCAGTACTTC
CASSSTAARGGDQETQYF
>many|NA|TRBV6-2/TRBV6-3|16|TRBJ2-1
TGTGCCAGCATCCAACCCGGGGTAAGCTCCTACAATGAGCAGTTCTTC
CASIQPGVSSYNEQFF
>many|NA|TRBV29-1|13|TRBJ1-1
TGCAGCGTTGGTCGAACGGCAAACACTGAAGCTTTCTTT
CSVGRTANTEAFF
>NA|NA|TRBV20-1|10|TRBJ2-1
TGCAGTGCTAGAATCTACGAGCAGTTCTTC
CSARIYEQFF
>many|NA|TRBV7-6|13|TRBJ2-1
TGTGCCAGCAGCTTTTCCATAGGAAATGAGCAGTTCTTC
CASSFSIGNEQFF
>many|NA|TRBV11-2|13|TRBJ2-7
TGTGCCAGCAGTCCTCGGGGTTGGCATGAGCAGTACTTC
CASSPRGWHEQYF
>NA|TRBD1|TRBV12-3/TRBV12-4|19|TRBJ1-3
TGTGCCAGCAGTTGGGCCCGCGGACAGGGGTCGATTTCTGGAAACACCATATATTTT
CASSWARGQGSISGNTIYF
>few|TRBD2|TRBV7-6|21|TRBJ2-1
TGTGCCAGCAGCTACTACCCTACGTTACTAGCGGGAAAGTGGTGGGTCAATGAGCAGTTCTTC
CASSYYPTLLAGKWWVNEQFF
>many|TRBD2|TRBV7-8|15|TRBJ2-7
TGTGCCAGCAGCTTAGAAGGGAGGGCCCTCTACGAGCAGTACTTC
CASSLEGRALYEQYF
>few|NA|TRBV2|14|TRBJ2-7
TGTGCCAGCACGTACAGGGATGTGACCAGGGAGCAGTACTTC
CASTYRDVTREQYF
>many|TRBD2|TRBV12-3/TRBV12-4|12|TRBJ2-1
TGTGCCAGCAGAGCCGGACTAGTAAATGAGTTCTTC
CASRAGLVNEFF
>many|TRBD2|TRBV5-5|15|TRBJ2-1
TGTGCCAGCAGCCCAAGGACTAGCGGGAGAGGTGAGCAGTTCTTC
CASSPRTSGRGEQFF
>NA|NA|TRBV12-3/TRBV12-4|14|TRBJ2-1
TGTGCCAGCAGTTTAAGGGCAGGACTAAATGAGCAGTTCTTC
CASSLRAGLNEQFF
>few|TRBD1|TRBV7-9|18|TRBJ1-2
TGTGCCAGCAGCCCCATCCGGGACAGAAATCCACGAATGTATGGCTACACCTTC
CASSPIRDRNPRMYGYTF
>many|NA|TRBV6-5|14|TRBJ1-1
TGTGCCAGCAGTCCCGGAGGTGGCAACACTGAAGCTTTCTTT
CASSPGGGNTEAFF
>many|NA|TRBV29-1|13|TRBJ2-7
TGCAGCGTTGAGCCTTACAGGGCCAACGAGCAGTACTTC
CSVEPYRANEQYF